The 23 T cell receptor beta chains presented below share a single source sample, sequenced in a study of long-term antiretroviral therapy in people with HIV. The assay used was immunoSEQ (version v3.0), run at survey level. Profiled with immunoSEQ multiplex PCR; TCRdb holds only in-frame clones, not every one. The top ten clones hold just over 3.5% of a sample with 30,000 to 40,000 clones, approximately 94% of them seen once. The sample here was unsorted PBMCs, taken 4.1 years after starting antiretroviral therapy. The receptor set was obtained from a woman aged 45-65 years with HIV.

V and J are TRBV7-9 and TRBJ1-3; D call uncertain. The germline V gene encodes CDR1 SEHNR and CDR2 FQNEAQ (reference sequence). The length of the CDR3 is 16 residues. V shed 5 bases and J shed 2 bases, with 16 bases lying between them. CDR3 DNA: TGTGCCAGCAGCCCCTCAGAGAAGGCGGCTGGAAACACCATATATTTT. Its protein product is CASSPSEKAAGNTIYF.

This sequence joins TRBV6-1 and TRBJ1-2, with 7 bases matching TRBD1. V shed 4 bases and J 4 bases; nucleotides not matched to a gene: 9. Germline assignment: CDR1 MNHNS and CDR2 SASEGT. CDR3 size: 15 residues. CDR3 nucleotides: TGTGCCAGCAGTGCCCGGACAGGAACCTTCTATGGCTACACCTTC. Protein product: CASSARTGTFYGYTF.

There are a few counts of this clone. The CDR3 nucleotides are TGTGCCAGTAGTATATGGAGGACAGGTGGAGTGAGCAATCAGCCCCAGCATTTT. The encoded protein is CASSIWRTGGVSNQPQHF. The rearrangement joins TRBV19 to TRBJ1-5; 7 nucleotides match TRBD1. The germline V gene has CDR1 LNHDA and CDR2 SQIVND (reference sequence). V lost 2 bases and J lost 1; bases outside the gene matches: 11. The CDR3 extends over 18 amino acids.

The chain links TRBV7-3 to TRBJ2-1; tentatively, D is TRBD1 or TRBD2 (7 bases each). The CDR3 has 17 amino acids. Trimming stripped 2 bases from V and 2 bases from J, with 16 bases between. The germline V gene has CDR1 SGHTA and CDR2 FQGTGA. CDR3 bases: TGTGCCAGCAGCTTATACCCCCCAGGGGGGGCCTACAATGAGCAGTTCTTC. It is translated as CASSLYPPGGAYNEQFF. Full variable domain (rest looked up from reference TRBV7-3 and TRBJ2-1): GAGVSQTPSNKVTEKGKYVELRCDPISGHTALYWYRQSLGQGPEFLIYFQGTGAADDSGLPNDRFFAVRPEGSVSTLKIQRTERGDSAVYLCASSLYPPGGAYNEQFFGPGTRLTVL.

This chain's CDR3 is CASRGTGRNQPQHF. DNA for the CDR3: TGTGCCAGCAGAGGGACAGGACGCAATCAGCCCCAGCATTTT. The chain uses TRBV2 and TRBJ1-5, with 8 bases aligning to TRBD1. Germline assignment: CDR1 SNHLY and CDR2 FYNNEI. The CDR3 has 14 residues. V gave up 6 bases and J gave up 2 bases; unmatched junction bases: 3. Full variable domain (rest looked up from reference TRBV2 and TRBJ1-5): EPEVTQTPSHQVTQMGQEVILRCVPISNHLYFYWYRQILGQKVEFLVSFYNNEISEKSEIFDDQFSVERPDGSNFTLKIRSTKLEDSAMYFCASRGTGRNQPQHFGDGTRLSIL.

DNA of the CDR3: TGCGCCAGCAAAGAGACAGACGCACCCTACGAGCAGTACTTC. Translation gives CASKETDAPYEQYF. The chain recombines TRBV5-1 with TRBJ2-7; a weak D match, TRBD1 (5 bases). With 6 bases removed from V and 2 bases from J, the gap between germline ends came to 15 bases. In germline, CDR1 is SGHRS, CDR2 YFSETQ. The CDR3 consists of 14 residues.

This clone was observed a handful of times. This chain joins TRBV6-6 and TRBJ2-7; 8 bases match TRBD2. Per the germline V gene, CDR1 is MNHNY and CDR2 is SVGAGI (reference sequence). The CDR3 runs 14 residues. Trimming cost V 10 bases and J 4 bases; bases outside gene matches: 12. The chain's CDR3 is CATARTSNDYEQYF. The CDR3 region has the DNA TGTGCCACTGCTAGGACTAGCAATGATTACGAGCAGTACTTC.

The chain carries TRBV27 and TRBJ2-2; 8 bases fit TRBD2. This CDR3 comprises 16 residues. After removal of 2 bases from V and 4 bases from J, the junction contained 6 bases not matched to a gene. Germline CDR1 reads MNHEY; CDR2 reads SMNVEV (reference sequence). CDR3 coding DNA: TGTGCCAGCAGTTTAACGGGGGGGCTTGGCACCGGGGAGCTGTTTTTT. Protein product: CASSLTGGLGTGELFF.

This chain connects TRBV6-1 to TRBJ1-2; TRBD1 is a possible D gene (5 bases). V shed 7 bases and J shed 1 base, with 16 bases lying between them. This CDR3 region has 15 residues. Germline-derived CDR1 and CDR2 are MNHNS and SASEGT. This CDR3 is CASTQAIVLNYGYTF. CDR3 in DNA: TGTGCCAGCACACAGGCGATAGTTCTTAACTATGGCTACACCTTC.

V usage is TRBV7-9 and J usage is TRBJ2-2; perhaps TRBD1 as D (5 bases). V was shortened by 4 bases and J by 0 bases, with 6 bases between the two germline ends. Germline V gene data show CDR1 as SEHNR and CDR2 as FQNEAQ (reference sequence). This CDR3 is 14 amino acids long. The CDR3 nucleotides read TGTGCCAGCAGCTGGGGCGCGAACACCGGGGAGCTGTTTTTT. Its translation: CASSWGANTGELFF.

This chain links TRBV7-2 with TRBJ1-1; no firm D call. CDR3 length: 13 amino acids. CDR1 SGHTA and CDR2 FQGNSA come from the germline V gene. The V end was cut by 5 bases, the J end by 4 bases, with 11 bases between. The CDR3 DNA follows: TGTGCCAGCAGCGGGCGAATGGGCACTGAAGCTTTCTTT. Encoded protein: CASSGRMGTEAFF.

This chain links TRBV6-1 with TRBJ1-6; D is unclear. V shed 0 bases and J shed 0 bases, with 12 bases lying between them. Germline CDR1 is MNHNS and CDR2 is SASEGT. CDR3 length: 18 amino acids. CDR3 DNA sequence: TGTGCCAGCAGTGAAGCGGTCGGGAGAAGCTCCTATAATTCACCCCTCCACTTT. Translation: CASSEAVGRSSYNSPLHF.

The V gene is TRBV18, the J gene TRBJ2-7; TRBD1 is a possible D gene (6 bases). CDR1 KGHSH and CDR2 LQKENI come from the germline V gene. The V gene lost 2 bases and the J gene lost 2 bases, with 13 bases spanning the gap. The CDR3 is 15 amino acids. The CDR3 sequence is CASSPVTGTTYEQYF. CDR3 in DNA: TGTGCCAGCTCACCAGTGACAGGTACTACCTACGAGCAGTACTTC.

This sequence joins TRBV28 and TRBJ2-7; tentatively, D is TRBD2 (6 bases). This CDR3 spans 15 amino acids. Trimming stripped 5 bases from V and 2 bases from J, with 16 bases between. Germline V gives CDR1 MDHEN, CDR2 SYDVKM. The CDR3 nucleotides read TGTGCCAGCAGTATTGGGACTTGGGGTACCTACGAGCAGTACTTC. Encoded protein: CASSIGTWGTYEQYF.

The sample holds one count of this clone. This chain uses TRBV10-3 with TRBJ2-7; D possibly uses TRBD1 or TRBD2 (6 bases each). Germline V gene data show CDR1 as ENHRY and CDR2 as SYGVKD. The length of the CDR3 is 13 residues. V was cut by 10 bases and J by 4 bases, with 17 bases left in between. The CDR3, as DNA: TGTGCCACCCTGGACGGGGGCAATTACGAGCAGTACTTC. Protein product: CATLDGGNYEQYF.

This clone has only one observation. Here the CDR3 reads CASSSRGGGFTEAFF. As DNA, the CDR3 is TGTGCCAGCAGCTCCCGAGGGGGAGGGTTCACTGAAGCTTTCTTT. The chain has TRBV11-1 and TRBJ1-1; maybe TRBD1 (6 bases). The CDR3 runs to 15 residues. Germline V gene sequence: CDR1 SGHAT, CDR2 FQDESV (reference sequence). The V end was cut by 4 bases, the J end by 4 bases, with 16 bases between. Variable domain in full (rest from reference TRBV11-1 and TRBJ1-1): EAEVAQSPRYKITEKSQAVAFWCDPISGHATLYWYRQILGQGPELLVQFQDESVVDDSQLPKDRFSAERLKGVDSTLKIQPAELGDSAMYLCASSSRGGGFTEAFFGQGTRLTVV.

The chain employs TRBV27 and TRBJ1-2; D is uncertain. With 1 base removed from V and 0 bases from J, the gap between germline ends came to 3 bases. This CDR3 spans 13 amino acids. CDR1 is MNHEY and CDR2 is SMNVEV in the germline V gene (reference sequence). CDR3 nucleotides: TGTGCCAGCAGTTTATTACCTAACTATGGCTACACCTTC. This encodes CASSLLPNYGYTF.

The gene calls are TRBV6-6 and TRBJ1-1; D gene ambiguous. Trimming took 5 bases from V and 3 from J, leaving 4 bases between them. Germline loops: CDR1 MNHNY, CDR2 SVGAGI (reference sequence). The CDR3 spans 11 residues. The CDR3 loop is CASSPYTEAFF. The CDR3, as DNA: TGTGCCAGCAGTCCATACACTGAAGCTTTCTTT.

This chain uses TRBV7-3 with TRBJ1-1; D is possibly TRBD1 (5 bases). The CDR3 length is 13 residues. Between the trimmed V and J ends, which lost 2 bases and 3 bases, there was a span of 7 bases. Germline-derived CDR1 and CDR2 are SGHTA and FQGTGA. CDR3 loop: CASSLLGDTEAFF. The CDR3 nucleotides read TGTGCCAGCAGCTTATTAGGGGACACTGAAGCTTTCTTT. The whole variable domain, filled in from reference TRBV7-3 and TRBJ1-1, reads GAGVSQTPSNKVTEKGKYVELRCDPISGHTALYWYRQSLGQGPEFLIYFQGTGAADDSGLPNDRFFAVRPEGSVSTLKIQRTERGDSAVYLCASSLLGDTEAFFGQGTRLTVV.

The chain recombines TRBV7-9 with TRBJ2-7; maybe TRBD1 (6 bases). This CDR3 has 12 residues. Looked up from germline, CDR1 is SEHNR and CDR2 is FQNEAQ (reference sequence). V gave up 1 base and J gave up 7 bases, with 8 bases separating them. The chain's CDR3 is CASSLGQVEQYF. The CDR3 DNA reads TGTGCCAGCAGCTTAGGACAGGTGGAGCAGTACTTC.

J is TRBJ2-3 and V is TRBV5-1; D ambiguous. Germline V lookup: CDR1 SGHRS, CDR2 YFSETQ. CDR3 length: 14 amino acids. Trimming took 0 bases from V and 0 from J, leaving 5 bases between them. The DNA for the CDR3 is TGCGCCAGCAGCTTGGGTCAGAGCACAGATACGCAGTATTTT. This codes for CASSLGQSTDTQYF.

Written as DNA, the CDR3 is TGTGCCAGCAGTGAATTTGAAGCTTTCTTT. It is translated as CASSEFEAFF. The V gene is TRBV6-1, the J gene TRBJ1-1, with D unclear. CDR3 length equals 10 residues. Germline CDR1 MNHNS, CDR2 SASEGT. Trimming removed 2 bases from V and 7 bases from J, with 2 bases in between.

DNA of the CDR3: TGCGCCAGCAGCTTGTGGGGGGGGACAGGGGCGTACAATGAGCAGTTCTTC. Translating it yields CASSLWGGTGAYNEQFF. The J gene is TRBJ2-1, the V gene TRBV5-1, with 10 bases identical to TRBD1. There are 17 residues in the CDR3. Germline V gives CDR1 SGHRS, CDR2 YFSETQ. Trimming removed 1 base from V and 4 bases from J; junction bases left unmatched: 8.